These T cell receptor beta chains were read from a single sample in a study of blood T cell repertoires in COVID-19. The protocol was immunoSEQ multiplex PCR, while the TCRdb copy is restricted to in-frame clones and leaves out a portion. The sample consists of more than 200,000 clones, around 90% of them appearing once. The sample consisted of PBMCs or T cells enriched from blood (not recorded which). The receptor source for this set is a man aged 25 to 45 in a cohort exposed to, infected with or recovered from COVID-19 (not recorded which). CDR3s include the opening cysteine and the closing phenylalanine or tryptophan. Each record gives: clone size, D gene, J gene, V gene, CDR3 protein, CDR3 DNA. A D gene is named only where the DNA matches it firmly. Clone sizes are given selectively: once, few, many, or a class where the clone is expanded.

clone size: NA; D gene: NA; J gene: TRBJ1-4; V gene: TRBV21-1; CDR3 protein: CASSRGDEKLFF; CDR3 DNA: TGTGCCAGCTCCCGGGGGGATGAAAAACTGTTTTTT
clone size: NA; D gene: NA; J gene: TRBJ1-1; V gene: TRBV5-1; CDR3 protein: CASSSGTGITEAFF; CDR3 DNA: TGCGCCAGCAGCTCCGGGACTGGCATCACTGAAGCTTTCTTT
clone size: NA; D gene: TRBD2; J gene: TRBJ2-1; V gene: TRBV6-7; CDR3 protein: CASSQGTSGSYYNEQFF; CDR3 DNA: TGTGCCAGCAGCCAAGGGACTAGCGGGAGCTACTACAATGAGCAGTTCTTC
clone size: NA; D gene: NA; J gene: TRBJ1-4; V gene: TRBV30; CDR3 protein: CAWSGRTASLRNEKLFF; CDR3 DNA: TGTGCCTGGAGTGGTCGGACAGCAAGCTTGAGGAATGAAAAACTGTTTTTT
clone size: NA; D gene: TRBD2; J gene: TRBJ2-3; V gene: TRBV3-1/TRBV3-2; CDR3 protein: CASSLDPRISGSFPADTQYF; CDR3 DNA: TGTGCCAGCAGCCTGGACCCTAGGATTAGCGGGAGTTTCCCGGCAGATACGCAGTATTTT
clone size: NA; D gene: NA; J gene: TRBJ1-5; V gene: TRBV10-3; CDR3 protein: CAISDSGGPNQPQHF; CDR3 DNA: TGTGCCATCAGTGACTCCGGGGGGCCCAATCAGCCCCAGCATTTT
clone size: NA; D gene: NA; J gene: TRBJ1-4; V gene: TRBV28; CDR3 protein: CASSLLGPGGGGEKLFF; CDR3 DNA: TGTGCCAGCAGTTTATTAGGCCCGGGGGGCGGAGGTGAAAAACTGTTTTTT
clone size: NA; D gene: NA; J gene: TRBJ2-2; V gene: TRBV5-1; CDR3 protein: CASSLALTGGELFF; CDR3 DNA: TGCGCCAGCAGCTTGGCGCTGACGGGCGGGGAGCTGTTTTTT
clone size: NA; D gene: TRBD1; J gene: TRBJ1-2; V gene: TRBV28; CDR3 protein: CASRVFEGGGGYTF; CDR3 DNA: TGTGCCAGCAGAGTGTTTGAAGGGGGCGGAGGCTACACCTTC
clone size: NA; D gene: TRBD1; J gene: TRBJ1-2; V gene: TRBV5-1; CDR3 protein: CASSSGTGIFNYGYTF; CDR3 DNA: TGCGCCAGCAGCTCAGGGACAGGTATTTTTAACTATGGCTACACCTTC
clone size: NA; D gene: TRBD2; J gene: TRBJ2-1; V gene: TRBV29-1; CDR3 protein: CSVQSWGGNEQFF; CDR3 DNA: TGCAGCGTCCAGAGCTGGGGGGGAAATGAGCAGTTCTTC
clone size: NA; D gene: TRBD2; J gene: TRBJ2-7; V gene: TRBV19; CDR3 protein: CASSTWTSDYEQYF; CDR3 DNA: TGTGCCAGTAGTACGTGGACTAGCGACTACGAGCAGTACTTC
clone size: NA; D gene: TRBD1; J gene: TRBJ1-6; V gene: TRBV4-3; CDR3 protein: CASSPTGGRAYNSPLHF; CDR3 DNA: TGCGCCAGCAGCCCCACAGGGGGACGCGCCTATAATTCACCCCTCCACTTT
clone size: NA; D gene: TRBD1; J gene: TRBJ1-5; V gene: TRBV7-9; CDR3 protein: CASSSDRGGQPQHF; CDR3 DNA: TGTGCCAGCAGCTCAGACAGGGGTGGACAGCCCCAGCATTTT
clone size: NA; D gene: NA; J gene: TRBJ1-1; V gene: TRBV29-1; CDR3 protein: CSVVTGYTEAFF; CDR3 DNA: TGCAGCGTTGTTACAGGGTACACTGAAGCTTTCTTT
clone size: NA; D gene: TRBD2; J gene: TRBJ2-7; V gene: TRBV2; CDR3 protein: CASSEGLAGGIITYEQYF; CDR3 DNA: TGTGCCAGCAGTGAGGGACTAGCGGGAGGGATTATAACCTACGAGCAGTACTTC
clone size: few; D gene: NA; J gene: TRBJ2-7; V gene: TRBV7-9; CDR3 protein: CASSLKGAGEQYF; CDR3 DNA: TGTGCCAGCAGCTTAAAAGGAGCCGGCGAGCAGTACTTC
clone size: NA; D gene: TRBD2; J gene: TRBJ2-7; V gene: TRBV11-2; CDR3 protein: CASSWTSGSSYEQYF; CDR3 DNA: TGTGCCAGCAGCTGGACTAGCGGGAGCTCCTACGAGCAGTACTTC
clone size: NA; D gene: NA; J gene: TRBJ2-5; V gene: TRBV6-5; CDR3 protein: CASSYSGLPIAGTQYF; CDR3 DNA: TGTGCCAGCAGTTACTCGGGACTCCCTATAGCCGGGACCCAGTACTTC